This T cell receptor beta chain was recovered during a study of beta chain features in type 1 diabetes. Study outcomes and limitations: cDNA-based reads could over-represent cells with high TCR expression.

The isolated RNA, all of it, was reverse transcribed, so expressed TCRB transcripts were what got sequenced. Measured with immunoSEQ multiplex PCR; TCRdb has only the in-frame clones, and not every one. The data contain hundreds of thousands of clones, approximately 9.9% of them singletons. The CDR3 covers 15 residues. Trimming took 5 bases from V and 8 from J; bases not matched to a gene: 14. CDR1 and CDR2 from the germline V gene are MNHEY and SMNVEV (reference sequence). A word on this clone: Its antigen remains unidentified.

This chain uses TRBV27 with TRBJ1-2; 7 nucleotides line up with TRBD1. The receptor's source is a woman between 25 and 40 years old in good health. Input material: naive CD4+ T cells from blood. The CDR3 region is CASSPPGQTLGGYTF. The CDR3 DNA reads TGTGCCAGCAGTCCTCCGGGACAGACCCTCGGGGGCTACACCTTC.